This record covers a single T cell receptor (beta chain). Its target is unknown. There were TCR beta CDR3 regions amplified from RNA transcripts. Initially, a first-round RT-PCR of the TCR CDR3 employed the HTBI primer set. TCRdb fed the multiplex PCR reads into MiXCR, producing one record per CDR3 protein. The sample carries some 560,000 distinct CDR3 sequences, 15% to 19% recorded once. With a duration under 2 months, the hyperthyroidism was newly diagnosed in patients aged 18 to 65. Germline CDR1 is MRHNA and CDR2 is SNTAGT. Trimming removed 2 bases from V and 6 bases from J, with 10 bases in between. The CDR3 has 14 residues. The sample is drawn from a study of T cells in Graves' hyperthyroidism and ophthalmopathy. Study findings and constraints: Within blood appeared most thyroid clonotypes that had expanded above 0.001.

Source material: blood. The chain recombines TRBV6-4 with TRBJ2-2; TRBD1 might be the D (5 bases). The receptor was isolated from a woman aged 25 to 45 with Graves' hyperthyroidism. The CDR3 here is CASSDQGLPGELFF. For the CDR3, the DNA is TGTGCCAGCAGTGACCAGGGCCTACCCGGGGAGCTGTTTTTT.